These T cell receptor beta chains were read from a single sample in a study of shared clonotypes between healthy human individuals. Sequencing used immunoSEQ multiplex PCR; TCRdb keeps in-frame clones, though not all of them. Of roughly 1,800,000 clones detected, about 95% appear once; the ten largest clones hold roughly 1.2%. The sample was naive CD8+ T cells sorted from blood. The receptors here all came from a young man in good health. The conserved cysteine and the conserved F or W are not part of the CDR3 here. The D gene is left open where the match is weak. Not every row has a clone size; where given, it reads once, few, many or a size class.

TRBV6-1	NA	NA	ASSDQGYGEKLF
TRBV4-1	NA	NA	ASSQAANQPQH
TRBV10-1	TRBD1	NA	ASTDGTGKY
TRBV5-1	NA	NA	ASSFRGRDEQY
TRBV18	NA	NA	ASSPGGWSAYEQY
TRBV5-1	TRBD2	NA	ASSSGRTSGSPIWYEQY
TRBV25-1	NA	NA	ASSELIGDTGELF
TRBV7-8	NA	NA	ASSLRQDPPEAF
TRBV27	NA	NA	ATRSEGWGGLGEQF
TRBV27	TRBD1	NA	ASWTGLYNEQF
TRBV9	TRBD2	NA	ASSDQPTRLAGRTGELF
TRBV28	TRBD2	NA	ASSRLAGELSGTGELF
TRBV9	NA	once	ASSEGASYNEQF
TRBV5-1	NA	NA	ASSLTTTYEQY
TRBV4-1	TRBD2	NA	ASSQRLGGSRNTQY
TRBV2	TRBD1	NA	ASSVPGTATYEQY
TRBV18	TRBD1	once	ASSSPGQGLDTQY
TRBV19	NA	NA	ASSIDVTAEAF
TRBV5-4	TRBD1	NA	ASSPQLGDRAQETQY
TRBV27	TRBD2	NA	ASSLGSGGLQETQY
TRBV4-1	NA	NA	ASSQGQGGTGELF
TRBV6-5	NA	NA	ASSPGEDSYEQY
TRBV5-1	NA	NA	ASSYDGGGAQY
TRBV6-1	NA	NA	ASSEDRARQETQY
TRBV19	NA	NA	ASSEESSYEQY
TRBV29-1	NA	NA	SVDEGLETQY
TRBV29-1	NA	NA	SVVPANTEAF
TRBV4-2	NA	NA	ASSQEGGGASYEQY
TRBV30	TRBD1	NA	VLATGGGYYGYT
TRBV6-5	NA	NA	ASSYSMGAGHSPLH
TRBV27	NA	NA	ASRLNTGSGANVLT
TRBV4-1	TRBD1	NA	ASRAPGTGSPEQF
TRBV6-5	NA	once	ASSYTGTLYEQY
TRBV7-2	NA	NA	ASSLSNSNQPQH
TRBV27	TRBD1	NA	ASSPGGQETQY
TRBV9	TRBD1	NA	ASSVGQGDGYT
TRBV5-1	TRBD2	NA	ASSFASGSPNEQF
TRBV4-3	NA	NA	ASSQGPGGPNEKLF
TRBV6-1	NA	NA	ASSEEVGGRREQY
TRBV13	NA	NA	ASSLAASSFFGEQY
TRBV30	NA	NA	AWSISVGNQPQH
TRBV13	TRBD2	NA	ASSSRGGGYNEQF
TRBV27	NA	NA	ASSSGTGMNTEAF